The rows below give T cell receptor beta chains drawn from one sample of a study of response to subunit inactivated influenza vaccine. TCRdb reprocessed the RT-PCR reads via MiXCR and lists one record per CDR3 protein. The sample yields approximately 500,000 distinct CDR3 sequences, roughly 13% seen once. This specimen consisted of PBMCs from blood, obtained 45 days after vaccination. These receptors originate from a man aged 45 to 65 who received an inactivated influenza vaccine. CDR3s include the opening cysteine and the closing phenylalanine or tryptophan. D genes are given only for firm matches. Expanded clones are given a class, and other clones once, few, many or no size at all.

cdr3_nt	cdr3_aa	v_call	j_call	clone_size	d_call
TGTGCCAGCAGCTTAGGGGCAGGGTCGAATTCACCCCTCCACTTT	CASSLGAGSNSPLHF	TRBV7-8	TRBJ1-6	few	-
TGTGCCAGCAGCTTACTAGCAACTAATGAAAAACTGTTTTTT	CASSLLATNEKLFF	TRBV7-9	TRBJ1-4	few	-
TGCGCCAGCAGCCAAGAGCCAGAGAACACTGAAGCTTTCTTT	CASSQEPENTEAFF	TRBV4-1	TRBJ1-1	-	-
TGCGCCAGCAGCTTGAGTCTTCGGTCTGCGCGGCCCACTGAAGCTTTCTTT	CASSLSLRSARPTEAFF	TRBV5-1	TRBJ1-1	many	-
TGCAGTGCCACAACAGCGGGGACGGGATTGTCCTACAATGAGCAGTTCTTC	CSATTAGTGLSYNEQFF	TRBV20-1	TRBJ2-1	few	TRBD2
TGCGCCAGCAGCCACCCCTTTGGGGGAGACCAAAAGAATGAGCAGTTCTTC	CASSHPFGGDQKNEQFF	TRBV4-3	TRBJ2-1	few	-
TGCGCCAGCAGCCAAGTCTCTGGGGGGCGCGGCTATGGCTACACCTTC	CASSQVSGGRGYGYTF	TRBV4-3	TRBJ1-2	-	-
TGCAGTGCTAGAGATACGACGGGACGTCTTTCCTACAATGAGCAGTTCTTC	CSARDTTGRLSYNEQFF	TRBV20-1	TRBJ2-1	many	-
TGTGCCAGCAATCTAAAAACGCAGTCGAGGGGCACAGATACGCAGTATTTT	CASNLKTQSRGTDTQYF	TRBV7-2	TRBJ2-3	-	-
TGTGCCAGCAGCGTGACTACAGGGGGCCCAACTAATGAAAAACTGTTTTTT	CASSVTTGGPTNEKLFF	TRBV9	TRBJ1-4	few	TRBD1
TGTGCCACCAGCAGCCGGACTAGCGGGAGGAACACCGGGGAGCTGTTTTTT	CATSSRTSGRNTGELFF	TRBV15	TRBJ2-2	-	TRBD2
TGTGCCAGCAGCTTAGGGCGGGAGGGCAGAGAGACCCAGTACTTC	CASSLGREGRETQYF	TRBV7-2	TRBJ2-5	few	TRBD2
TGCAGTGCCCTAGCAGGGCATCAAGAGACCCAGTACTTC	CSALAGHQETQYF	TRBV20-1	TRBJ2-5	many	-
TGTGCCAGCAGCACCGACAGGAGCTCCTACAATGAGCAGTTCTTC	CASSTDRSSYNEQFF	TRBV6-1	TRBJ2-1	-	-
TGCAGTGCCTCGACTTGGGGCCGCTATTACGAGCAGTACTTC	CSASTWGRYYEQYF	TRBV20-1	TRBJ2-7	few	-
TGTGCCAGCAGCTCTGGACAGTTAAACAATGAAAAACTGTTTTTT	CASSSGQLNNEKLFF	TRBV7-9	TRBJ1-4	-	-
TGTGCCAGCAGCTTGCACGGCCCCAGGAGGACGGACCAAGAGACCCAGTACTTC	CASSLHGPRRTDQETQYF	TRBV5-6	TRBJ2-5	few	-
TGCAGTGCTATAGACGCTGCTGGGGCCAACGTCCTGACTTTC	CSAIDAAGANVLTF	TRBV20-1	TRBJ2-6	few	-
TGTGCCAGCAGTTACTCGAGGAGGGAGACGTCCCATCAGCCCCAGCATTTT	CASSYSRRETSHQPQHF	TRBV6-2/TRBV6-3	TRBJ1-5	many	-
TGTGCCAGCAGCCCCGCCAGGGTGGAGACCCAGTACTTC	CASSPARVETQYF	TRBV11-2	TRBJ2-5	-	-
TGTGCCATCAGTGAGGACAGCGCGAACACCGGGGAGCTGTTTTTT	CAISEDSANTGELFF	TRBV10-3	TRBJ2-2	few	-
TGCGCCAGCAGCCAAGATGGTCAGGGGACTGAAGCTTTCTTT	CASSQDGQGTEAFF	TRBV4-3	TRBJ1-1	-	-